One and the same sample provided the 25 T cell receptor beta chains below, sequenced in a study of control samples from healthy donors and cancer patients. Measured with immunoSEQ multiplex PCR; TCRdb has only the in-frame clones, and not every one. The data show approximately 110,000 clones, 75% to 90% seen once. The sample taken for sequencing was blood. These receptors came from a woman between 45 and 60 years old in good health.

The rearrangement links TRBV7-3 to TRBJ2-3; D is tentatively TRBD1 or TRBD2 (5 bases each). V shed 5 bases and J shed 6 bases, with 24 bases lying between them. The CDR3 covers 17 residues. Germline lookup yields CDR1 SGHTA and CDR2 FQGTGA. In DNA form, the CDR3 reads TGTGCCAGCAGCAAAACCGGGGCTAGGCCGACCGGGGATACGCAGTATTTT. Residues: CASSKTGARPTGDTQYF.

The chain is built from TRBV7-6 and TRBJ1-1, with a weak D call TRBD1 (5 bases). This CDR3 is 16 amino acids long. Germline-derived CDR1 and CDR2 are SGHVS and FNYEAQ. V gave up 6 bases and J gave up 4 bases, with 21 bases separating them. The DNA for the CDR3 is TGTGCCAGCAGTGTTTTGTTTCGGATTGGGGGCACTGAAGCTTTCTTT. It encodes CASSVLFRIGGTEAFF.

This chain uses TRBV21-1 with TRBJ1-1; TRBD1, the table's D call, was not compared with the DNA. TRBV21-1 is marked as a pseudogene. The CDR3 loop spans 18 amino acids. CDR3 nucleotide sequence: TGTGCCAGCAGCAAAATAAAAAAGGGGGCCCTGAGGGCCACTGAAGCTTTCTTT. Its protein product is CASSKIKKGALRATEAFF.

CDR3 protein: CASSEWARLEETQYF. In nucleotides, the CDR3 is TGTGCCAGCAGCGAGTGGGCCAGACTAGAAGAGACCCAGTACTTC. This chain joins TRBV5-8 and TRBJ2-5, with a possible D match to TRBD2 (6 bases). CDR3 length: 15 amino acids. The germline CDR1 and CDR2 sequences are SGHTS and YDEGEE. Trimming cost V 4 bases and J 3 bases, with 16 bases left between them.

V and J are TRBV28 and TRBJ2-7, with unresolved D. CDR1 and CDR2 from the germline V gene are MDHEN and SYDVKM. Trimming took off 2 bases at V and 3 bases at J, with 8 bases between the two ends. There are 13 residues in the CDR3. Here the CDR3 reads CASSLDGLYEQYV. DNA for the CDR3: TGTGCCAGCAGTTTAGACGGGCTCTACGAGCAGTACGTC.

The chain combines TRBV29-1 with TRBJ2-3; no clear D gene. Deletions cut 4 bases from V and 2 bases from J, with 13 bases between. Germline CDR1 and CDR2: SQVTM and ANQGSEA. This CDR3 is built from 14 residues. CDR3 residues: CSVVARLNTDTQYF. The CDR3 coding sequence is TGCAGCGTTGTGGCTCGCCTAAACACAGATACGCAGTATTTT.

CDR3: CASGRGTEAFF. The CDR3 region has the DNA TGTGCCAGCGGTCGGGGGACTGAAGCTTTCTTT. The gene calls are TRBV6-5 and TRBJ1-1, with TRBD1 as a possible D gene (5 bases). The CDR3 loop spans 11 amino acids. Deletions cut 8 bases from V and 5 bases from J, with 9 bases between. Germline CDR1 is MNHEY and CDR2 is SVGAGI.

The V gene is TRBV20-1, the J gene TRBJ2-2, with D possibly being TRBD1 or TRBD2 (5 bases each). This CDR3 is built from 11 residues. V dropped 5 bases and J dropped 8 bases, with 9 bases sitting between them. The germline gives CDR1 DFQATT, CDR2 SNEGSKA (reference sequence). CDR3: CSAGGKGELFF. CDR3 bases: TGCAGTGCTGGGGGTAAGGGGGAGCTGTTTTTT.

This chain's CDR3 is CAISGGQGKGVPGANVLTF. For the CDR3, the DNA is TGTGCCATCAGTGGGGGACAGGGGAAAGGAGTGCCCGGGGCCAACGTCCTGACTTTC. The chain employs TRBV10-3 and TRBJ2-6; TRBD1 matches 10 bases. Trimming took 4 bases from V and 4 from J; bases not matched to a gene: 13. Germline CDR1 ENHRY, CDR2 SYGVKD. The CDR3 has 19 residues.

The chain links TRBV18 to TRBJ1-5; no clear D. The CDR3 extends over 13 amino acids. Germline loops: CDR1 KGHSH, CDR2 LQKENI. V was trimmed by 3 bases and J by 7 bases, leaving 10 bases between them. The CDR3 loop reads CASSPGVEQPQHF. CDR3 coding DNA: TGTGCCAGCTCACCGGGCGTGGAGCAGCCCCAGCATTTT.

The chain uses TRBV29-1 and TRBJ2-4; TRBD2 might be the D (5 bases). The germline V gene encodes CDR1 SQVTM and CDR2 ANQGSEA. V was pared by 7 bases and J by 8 bases, with 12 bases between. This CDR3 is built from 11 residues. In DNA form, the CDR3 reads TGCAGCGCAGGTGGAGGAGACATTCAGTACTTC. Its translation is CSAGGGDIQYF.

The V gene is TRBV20-1, the J gene TRBJ1-4, with D uncertain. CDR1 and CDR2 from the germline V gene are DFQATT and SNEGSKA (reference sequence). The CDR3 has 13 amino acids. V was trimmed by 3 bases and J by 1 base, leaving 6 bases between them. CDR3 sequence reads: CSASVGTNEKLFF. The CDR3 region has the DNA TGCAGTGCTAGTGTGGGAACTAATGAAAAACTGTTTTTT.

The J gene is TRBJ1-1, the V gene TRBV12-3 or TRBV12-4, with D perhaps matching TRBD1 (6 bases). The length of the CDR3 is 13 residues. The ends were cut back, 7 bases at V and 5 bases at J, with 14 bases in the middle. In DNA form, the CDR3 reads TGTGCCAGCACCCGAGGGGGGAAGACTGAAGCTTTCTTT. Residues: CASTRGGKTEAFF.

The chain is built from TRBV6-6 and TRBJ1-4; weak D call: TRBD1 (6 bases). Trimming removed 5 bases from V and 0 bases from J, with 10 bases in between. This CDR3 spans 15 amino acids. The germline V gene has CDR1 MNHNY and CDR2 SVGAGI (reference sequence). The CDR3 reads CASSNDRPTNEKLFF. CDR3 coding DNA: TGTGCCAGCAGTAACGACAGGCCAACTAATGAAAAACTGTTTTTT.

V is TRBV6-5 and J is TRBJ2-4; 11 nucleotides align to TRBD2. V lost 5 bases, J lost 8 bases, and 5 bases stayed unmatched. This CDR3 is 14 amino acids long. Germline CDR1 reads MNHEY; CDR2 reads SVGAGI. The CDR3 spells CASSRTSGSDIQYF. The CDR3 DNA reads TGTGCCAGCAGTCGAACTAGCGGGAGTGACATTCAGTACTTC.

V and J are TRBV12-5 and TRBJ1-3, with D unclear. In germline, CDR1 is LGHNT, CDR2 FRNRAP. The CDR3 is 14 amino acids. Trimming stripped 1 base from V and 0 bases from J, with 4 bases between. CDR3 protein: CASGLGSSGNTIYF. DNA of the CDR3: TGTGCTAGTGGTTTGGGCAGCTCTGGAAACACCATATATTTT. The full variable domain, completed using reference TRBV12-5 and TRBJ1-3, is DARVTQTPRHKVTEMGQEVTMRCQPILGHNTVFWYRQTMMQGLELLAYFRNRAPLDDSGMPKDRFSAEMPDATLATLKIQPSEPRDSAVYFCASGLGSSGNTIYFGEGSWLTVV.

The chain recombines TRBV5-5 with TRBJ2-2, with D perhaps matching TRBD1 (5 bases). V dropped 4 bases and J dropped 6 bases, with 19 bases sitting between them. There are 16 residues in the CDR3. Per the germline V gene, CDR1 is SGHKS and CDR2 is YYEKEE (reference sequence). CDR3 sequence reads: CASSPSTAQVAGELFF. CDR3 DNA: TGTGCCAGCAGCCCGTCGACAGCCCAGGTAGCCGGGGAGCTGTTTTTT.

The gene calls are TRBV6-4 and TRBJ1-4; 7 positions match TRBD1. The V gene end was trimmed by 3 bases and the J gene end by 3 bases; junction bases not matched to a gene: 10. The V gene's germline CDR1 is MRHNA and CDR2 SNTAGT. The CDR3 length is 17 residues. Here the CDR3 reads CASSEIPTGYPNEKLFF. DNA of the CDR3: TGTGCCAGCAGTGAGATTCCGACAGGGTATCCTAATGAAAAACTGTTTTTT.

The chain combines TRBV18 with TRBJ1-5; D call uncertain. There are 15 residues in the CDR3. V was clipped by 6 bases and J by 7 bases, with 19 bases between them. Germline values: CDR1 KGHSH, CDR2 LQKENI. The CDR3: CASSPEADLKQPQHF. The CDR3 DNA reads as TGTGCCAGCTCCCCCGAGGCAGACTTAAAACAGCCCCAGCATTTT.

The genes are TRBV14 and TRBJ2-3; D gene uncertain. Per germline, CDR1 SGHDN and CDR2 FVKESK. V lost 3 bases and J lost 3, with 16 bases in between. This CDR3 contains 16 residues. The CDR3 nucleotides are TGTGCCAGCAGCCAGAGCGAGTTTTGGGCGACAGATACGCAGTATTTT. Its translation: CASSQSEFWATDTQYF. The whole variable domain, remainder taken from reference TRBV14 and TRBJ2-3, is EAGVTQFPSHSVIEKGQTVTLRCDPISGHDNLYWYRRVMGKEIKFLLHFVKESKQDESGMPNNRFLAERTGGTYSTLKVQPAELEDSGVYFCASSQSEFWATDTQYFGPGTRLTVL.

DNA for the CDR3: TGTGCCAGCAGTCCCCGCCCCCACGAGCAGTACTTC. This translates into CASSPRPHEQYF. This sequence joins TRBV6-5 and TRBJ2-7; D unresolved. The CDR3 runs to 12 residues. CDR1 and CDR2 (germline): MNHEY, SVGAGI. The germline V and J ends were trimmed by 5 bases and 5 bases, with 10 bases remaining between them.

The gene calls are TRBV6-5 and TRBJ2-1; maybe TRBD1 (7 bases). This CDR3 is 15 amino acids long. V lost 5 bases and J 9 bases, leaving 20 bases between the germline ends. CDR1 is MNHEY, CDR2 SVGAGI, per germline. This CDR3 is CASSRGGARRGEQFF. The CDR3 nucleotides read TGTGCCAGCAGTAGAGGGGGCGCCCGGCGGGGTGAGCAGTTCTTC.

The chain has TRBV9 and TRBJ2-1; TRBD2 aligns across 10 bases. Germline-derived CDR1 and CDR2 are SGDLS and YYNGEE. The CDR3 loop spans 20 amino acids. Trimming cost V 3 bases and J 0 bases; bases outside gene matches: 15. The CDR3 region is CASSGGPGLAIYNSYNEQFF. The CDR3 bases are TGTGCCAGCAGCGGGGGACCGGGACTAGCGATTTACAACTCCTACAATGAGCAGTTCTTC.

Here the CDR3 reads CASSSLPATGGAGEKLFF. The CDR3 coding sequence is TGCGCCAGCAGCTCCCTACCCGCGACAGGGGGCGCGGGTGAAAAACTGTTTTTT. The V gene is TRBV5-1, the J gene TRBJ1-4; 10 bases map to TRBD1. Looked up from germline, CDR1 is SGHRS and CDR2 is YFSETQ. V lost 3 bases and J lost 7; bases outside the gene matches: 15. The CDR3 runs to 18 residues.

The J gene is TRBJ2-5, the V gene TRBV9; 9 nucleotides match TRBD1. Germline V lookup: CDR1 SGDLS, CDR2 YYNGEE. The J segment lost 3 bases and the V segment lost 0 bases, leaving 3 bases of the junction unmatched. This CDR3 is 15 amino acids long. The CDR3 nucleotides are TGTGCCAGCAGCGTAGGGGGGACAGGGAAAGAGACCCAGTACTTC. The encoded protein is CASSVGGTGKETQYF.